The TCR beta chain under discussion was sequenced for a study of blood T cell repertoires in COVID-19. Overall study context: From the United States, Italy and Spain came samples of acute and convalescent COVID-19. T cells, B-cell-depleted T cells, or PBMCs supplied cDNA or gDNA.

This clone was counted once. The length of the CDR3 is 15 residues. CDR1 and CDR2 (germline): SGHRS, YFSETQ. V was trimmed by 4 bases and J by 2 bases, leaving 15 bases between them. In the authors' methods: Reference gene primer amplification yielded estimated nucleated cell counts. Profiled with immunoSEQ multiplex PCR; TCRdb holds only in-frame clones, not every one. V and J calls and clone size are as listed in that table; D and trimming were resolved from the DNA. The sample consists of 200,000 to 250,000 clones, approximately 83% of them appearing once. The rearrangement uses TRBV5-1 and TRBJ2-5; D remains unclear. Sample: peripheral blood. The sequence came from a woman between 45 and 60 years old with acute or convalescent COVID-19. The DNA of the CDR3 is TGCGCCAGCAGCCGTGCCGGCAGGTTACAAGAGACCCAGTACTTC. This translates into CASSRAGRLQETQYF.